The 17 T cell receptor beta chains listed next were all sequenced from one sample in a study of memory CD4+ T cells and cytomegalovirus serostatus (dated by TCRdb to the late 2010s). Single viable CD3+CD4+CD8-CD45RO+ cells were sorted as memory CD4+ T cells on a FACSAria II. Libraries were made using the immunoSEQ multiplex PCR assay. What TCRdb holds here is the immuneACCESS table cut down to in-frame rearrangements. Part of the clones is not present; checked against another copy, under half of the missing clones reflect an unresolved V gene, and the others are unexplained. The sample data list 45,000 to 65,000 clones, and approximately 80% of these were observed just once. About 1.3% of the sample is taken by the ten largest. The specimen sequenced was memory CD4+ T cells from blood. These receptors were taken from an adult in good health and CMV-seropositive.

V gene TRBV11-2 combines with J gene TRBJ1-3, with TRBD1 matching over 9 bases. The CDR3 spans 15 residues. Germline V gives CDR1 SGHAT, CDR2 FQNNGV. Trimming cost V 4 bases and J 2 bases; bases outside gene matches: 3. CDR3 amino acids: CASSSRQGAGNTIYF. In DNA, the CDR3 is TGTGCCAGCAGCTCCCGACAGGGGGCTGGAAACACCATATATTTT.

This clone turned up a few times. The V call is TRBV5-1, the J call TRBJ2-3; D possibly corresponds to TRBD1 (6 bases). CDR1 is SGHRS, CDR2 YFSETQ, per germline. This CDR3 region has 12 residues. The V and J ends lost 6 bases and 8 bases respectively, with 13 bases between them. CDR3 DNA: TGCGCCAGCAACGCACAGGGTTCTACGCAGTATTTT. It is translated as CASNAQGSTQYF.

V gene TRBV6-4 combines with J gene TRBJ1-1, with D possibly TRBD1 on 5 matching bases. Trimming removed 7 bases at V and 0 bases at J, with 12 bases between. Looked up from germline, CDR1 is MRHNA and CDR2 is SNTAGT. The CDR3 spans 14 residues. The CDR3 spells CASNDSLLNTEAFF. CDR3 bases: TGTGCCAGCAACGACAGCCTATTGAACACTGAAGCTTTCTTT.

The chain employs TRBV2 and TRBJ1-2; D gene ambiguous. CDR3 size: 14 residues. V dropped 5 bases and J dropped 0 bases, with 10 bases sitting between them. Looked up from germline, CDR1 is SNHLY and CDR2 is FYNNEI. Here the CDR3 DNA reads TGTGCCAGCAGTACTATTCAAGCTAACTATGGCTACACCTTC. Residues: CASSTIQANYGYTF.

V and J are TRBV5-6 and TRBJ2-6, with D uncertain. The CDR3 spans 15 residues. V lost 4 bases, J lost 0 bases, and 8 bases lay in between. CDR1 and CDR2 from the germline V gene are SGHDT and YYEEEE. CDR3 sequence reads: CASSPPGSGANVLTF. The CDR3, as DNA: TGTGCCAGCAGCCCCCCCGGCTCTGGGGCCAACGTCCTGACTTTC.

This clone was seen just once. This rearrangement joins TRBV7-9 to TRBJ1-1; 9 bases fit TRBD1. Germline CDR1 reads SEHNR; CDR2 reads FQNEAQ (reference sequence). There are 15 residues in the CDR3. Trimming cost V 5 bases and J 4 bases; bases outside gene matches: 8. The CDR3 sequence: CASSPGTGQGTEAFF. The DNA of the CDR3 is TGTGCCAGCAGCCCGGGGACAGGGCAGGGCACTGAAGCTTTCTTT.

This clone appeared once. The rearrangement joins TRBV5-1 to TRBJ2-1; 7 nucleotides agree with TRBD2. The CDR3 totals 15 residues. The V gene end was trimmed by 4 bases and the J gene end by 4 bases; junction bases not matched to a gene: 8. Germline loops: CDR1 SGHRS, CDR2 YFSETQ. The CDR3 protein is CASSNPSGGYNEQFF. In DNA form, the CDR3 reads TGCGCCAGCAGCAACCCTAGCGGCGGATACAATGAGCAGTTCTTC.

The V gene is TRBV19, the J gene TRBJ2-5, with no clear D. The CDR3 loop spans 14 amino acids. Germline V gene sequence: CDR1 LNHDA, CDR2 SQIVND (reference sequence). V shed 5 bases and J shed 1 base, with 11 bases lying between them. Here the CDR3 DNA reads TGTGCCAGTAGTCCCCGGCCCGGCCAAGAGACCCAGTACTTC. Translation: CASSPRPGQETQYF.

V gene TRBV5-8 combines with J gene TRBJ2-7, with D hard to call. Germline V gives CDR1 SGHTS, CDR2 YDEGEE. This CDR3 has 11 residues. Trimming pared 0 bases from V and 4 bases from J, leaving 2 bases between. The CDR3 spells CASSLGYEQYF. The CDR3 nucleotides read TGTGCCAGCAGCTTGGGTTACGAGCAGTACTTC.

V gene TRBV5-1 combines with J gene TRBJ1-1; D gene ambiguous. V lost 4 bases and J 0 bases, leaving 7 bases between the germline ends. Per germline, CDR1 SGHRS and CDR2 YFSETQ. This CDR3 has 13 residues. The CDR3 region has the DNA TGCGCCAGCAGCGAGGTCATGAACACTGAAGCTTTCTTT. It yields the protein CASSEVMNTEAFF.

The chain has TRBV4-2 and TRBJ1-5, with 7 bases identical to TRBD1. CDR1 and CDR2 (germline): LGHNA, YNFKEQ. The CDR3 has 15 residues. V lost 2 bases to trimming and J lost 5 bases; unmatched junction nucleotides: 6. CDR3 amino acids: CASSQTQGRDQPQHF. In DNA form, the CDR3 reads TGTGCCAGCAGCCAAACACAGGGGAGAGATCAGCCCCAGCATTTT.

As DNA, the CDR3 is TGCGCCAGCAGCTTCTCACAGGGCTTTCTCTCCTACGAGCAGTACTTC. This gives the protein CASSFSQGFLSYEQYF. This chain connects TRBV5-1 to TRBJ2-7; D is perhaps TRBD1 (6 bases). The CDR3 spans 16 residues. V shed 2 bases and J shed 0 bases, with 15 bases lying between them. Germline loops: CDR1 SGHRS, CDR2 YFSETQ.

The V gene is TRBV10-3, the J gene TRBJ2-3, with TRBD1 matching 11 bases. The CDR3 contains 14 residues. With V trimmed by 2 bases and J by 6 bases, 1 base remained unmatched. Germline V gene data show CDR1 as ENHRY and CDR2 as SYGVKD. CDR3 loop: CAISEGTGGDTQYF. For the CDR3, the DNA is TGTGCCATCAGTGAGGGGACAGGGGGGGATACGCAGTATTTT.

The V call is TRBV19, the J call TRBJ2-1, with TRBD1 matching 7 bases. The V gene's germline CDR1 is LNHDA and CDR2 SQIVND (reference sequence). V shed 5 bases, J shed 6 bases, and the junction held 4 bases outside the gene matches. The CDR3 is made up of 13 amino acids. The CDR3 protein is CASSSYRGNEQFF. CDR3 DNA sequence: TGTGCCAGTAGTTCGTACAGGGGCAATGAGCAGTTCTTC.

This clone was seen a handful of times. This chain joins TRBV5-5 and TRBJ2-5; D assignment may be TRBD1 or TRBD2 (5 bases each). This CDR3 region has 16 residues. Per the germline V gene, CDR1 is SGHKS and CDR2 is YYEKEE (reference sequence). The V end was cut by 4 bases, the J end by 2 bases, with 18 bases between. CDR3: CASSALPTGAQETQYF. The CDR3 bases are TGTGCCAGCAGCGCCTTACCCACCGGGGCGCAAGAGACCCAGTACTTC.

The V gene is TRBV28, the J gene TRBJ1-5; D gene ambiguous. The germline V gene encodes CDR1 MDHEN and CDR2 SYDVKM. V was pared by 4 bases and J by 2 bases, with 12 bases between. The CDR3 runs 15 residues. The CDR3, as DNA: TGTGCCAGCAGTTCGGGGAATCCAGGCAATCAGCCCCAGCATTTT. Amino acids: CASSSGNPGNQPQHF.

J is TRBJ1-2 and V is TRBV4-1, with no clear D. Trimming left V 3 bases short and J 5 bases short, with 10 bases between. This CDR3 region has 13 residues. Germline V CDR1 and CDR2: MGHRA, YSYEKL. The CDR3: CASSQATEYGYTF. The CDR3 coding sequence is TGCGCCAGCAGCCAGGCCACAGAGTATGGCTACACCTTC.